This T cell receptor (beta chain) came from a study of blood T cells in healthy people across ages. The study's findings and limits: In older individuals, TCR beta diversity per million T cells was lower, falling roughly linearly with age. A conclusive naive versus antigen-experienced comparison was prevented by the unsorted PBMCs.

Trimming removed 5 bases from V and 6 bases from J; junction bases left unmatched: 10. The CDR3 contains 15 residues. The germline CDR1 and CDR2 sequences are SGHTA and FQGTGA. This clonotype was detected only a few times. Antigen: not known. Through a sample-barcoded 5' primer and a J-beta primer mix, a second PCR was run for roughly 7 to 12 cycles. One entry per CDR3 protein, called by TCRdb with MiXCR from the 5' RACE reads. The sample includes about 1.7 million distinct CDR3 sequences, 28% of them seen just once. The rearrangement links TRBV7-3 to TRBJ2-7, with 10 nucleotides matching TRBD2. This sequence originates from a woman in her 30s in good health. The sample taken for sequencing was blood. The CDR3: CASSRAGGSMSEQYF. CDR3 nucleotide sequence: TGTGCCAGCAGCCGAGCGGGGGGGTCAATGAGCGAGCAGTACTTC.